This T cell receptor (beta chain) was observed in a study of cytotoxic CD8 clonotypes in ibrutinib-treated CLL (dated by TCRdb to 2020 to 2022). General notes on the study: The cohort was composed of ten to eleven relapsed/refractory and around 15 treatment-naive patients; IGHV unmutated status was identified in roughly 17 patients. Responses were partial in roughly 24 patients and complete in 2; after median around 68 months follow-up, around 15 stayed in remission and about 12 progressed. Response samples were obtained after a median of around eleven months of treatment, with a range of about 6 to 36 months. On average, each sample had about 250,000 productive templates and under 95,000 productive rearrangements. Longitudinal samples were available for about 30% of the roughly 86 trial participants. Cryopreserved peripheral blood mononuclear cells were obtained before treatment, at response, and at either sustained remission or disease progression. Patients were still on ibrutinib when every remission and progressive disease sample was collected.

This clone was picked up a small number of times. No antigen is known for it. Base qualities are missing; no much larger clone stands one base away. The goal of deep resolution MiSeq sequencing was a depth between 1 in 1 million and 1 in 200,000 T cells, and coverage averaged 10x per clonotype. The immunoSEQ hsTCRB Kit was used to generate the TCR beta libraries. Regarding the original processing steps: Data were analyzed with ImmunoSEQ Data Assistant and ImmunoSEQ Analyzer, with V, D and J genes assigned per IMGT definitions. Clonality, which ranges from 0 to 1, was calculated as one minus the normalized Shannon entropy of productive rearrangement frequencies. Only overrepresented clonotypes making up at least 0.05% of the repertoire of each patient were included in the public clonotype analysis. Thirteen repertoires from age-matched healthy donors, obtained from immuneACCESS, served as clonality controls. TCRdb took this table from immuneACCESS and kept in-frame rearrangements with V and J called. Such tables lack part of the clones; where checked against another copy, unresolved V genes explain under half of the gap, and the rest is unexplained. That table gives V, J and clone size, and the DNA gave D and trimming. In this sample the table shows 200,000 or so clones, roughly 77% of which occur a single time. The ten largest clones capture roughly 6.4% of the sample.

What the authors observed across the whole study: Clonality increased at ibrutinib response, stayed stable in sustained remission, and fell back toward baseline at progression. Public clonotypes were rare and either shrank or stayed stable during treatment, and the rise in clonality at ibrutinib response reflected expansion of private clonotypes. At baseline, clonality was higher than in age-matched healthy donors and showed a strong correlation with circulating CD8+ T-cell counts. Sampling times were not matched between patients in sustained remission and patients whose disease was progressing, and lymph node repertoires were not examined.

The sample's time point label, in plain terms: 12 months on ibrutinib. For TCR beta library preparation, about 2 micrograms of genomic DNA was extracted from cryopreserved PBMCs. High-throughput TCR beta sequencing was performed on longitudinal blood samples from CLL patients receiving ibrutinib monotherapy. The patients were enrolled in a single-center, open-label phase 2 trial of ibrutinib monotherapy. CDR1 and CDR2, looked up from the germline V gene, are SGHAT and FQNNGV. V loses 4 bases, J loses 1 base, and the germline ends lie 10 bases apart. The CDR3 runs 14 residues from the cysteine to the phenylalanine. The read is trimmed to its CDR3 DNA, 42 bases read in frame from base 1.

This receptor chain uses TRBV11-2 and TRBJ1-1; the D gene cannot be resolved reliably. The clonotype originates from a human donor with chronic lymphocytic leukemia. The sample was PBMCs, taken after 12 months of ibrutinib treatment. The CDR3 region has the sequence CASSSLTGNTEAFF. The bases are TGTGCCAGCAGCTCCCTGACGGGGAACACTGAAGCTTTCTTT.